This TCR beta chain originates from a study of quantifying T cell responses using KT2 cells. As for the study in general: cDNA was made from DNase-treated RNA using alpha and beta constant primers.

KT2, a clone with a known TCR, was spiked into unfractionated PBMC. Fixed numbers of PBMC received varying amounts of KT2 cells. This clonotype was detected a few times. Its specificity is unknown. Each cDNA got a UMI-containing oligo ligated at its 3' end. The first PCR ran roughly 4 cycles with an equimolar RC1.1 and RC1.2 beta primer mix. From the second PCR onward, TCR alpha and beta chains were processed separately. TCRdb re-called the UMI-ligation and nested PCR reads through MiXCR, storing one row per CDR3 protein. The sample gives 25,000 to 35,000 distinct CDR3 sequences, about a tenth of which show up once; 8% to 10% is in the top ten. Findings and caveats of the study: Detection of KT2 sequences held at the lowest tested level, about one cell per 100,000 PBMC.

J was trimmed by 3 bases and V by 4 bases; bases with no gene match: 5. The CDR3 is 14 amino acids. Germline assignment: CDR1 MGHRA and CDR2 YSYEKL. The sequenced material came from PBMCs spiked with cells of the T cell clone KT2. The clonotype was recovered from a human donor. This chain links TRBV4-1 with TRBJ1-2; 7 bases agree with TRBD1. CDR3 in amino acids: CASSPWQGDYGYTF. In DNA, the CDR3 is TGCGCCAGCAGCCCCTGGCAGGGGGACTATGGCTACACCTTC.